This is a list of T cell receptor beta chains from one sample in a study of blood T cells in healthy people across ages. One entry per CDR3 protein, called by TCRdb with MiXCR from the 5' RACE reads. The sample yields around 790,000 distinct CDR3 sequences, around 42% seen once. The specimen was blood. These receptors were collected from a man between 60 and 75 years old in good health. The CDR3 runs from the conserved cysteine through the conserved F or W. D genes are given only for firm matches. The size entry is marked missing in some rows and otherwise reads once, few, many or a size class.

cdr3_aa	cdr3_nt	clone_size	d_call	v_call	j_call
CASSGTGSRETQYF	TGTGCCAGCAGCGGGACAGGAAGTAGAGAGACCCAGTACTTC	-	TRBD1	TRBV5-6	TRBJ2-5
CASSLQTGTNYGYTF	TGTGCCAGCAGTCTACAGACAGGGACTAACTATGGCTACACCTTC	few	TRBD1	TRBV6-6	TRBJ1-2
CASSVTTNSNEQYF	TGTGCCAGCAGCGTAACGACGAATAGCAACGAGCAGTACTTC	-	-	TRBV7-2	TRBJ2-7
CASSEYLRDRAGETQYF	TGTGCCAGCAGTGAATATCTTCGGGATAGGGCTGGTGAGACCCAGTACTTC	-	-	TRBV25-1	TRBJ2-5
CARKMQGCNEQYF	TGTGCCAGGAAGATGCAGGGTTGCAACGAGCAGTACTTC	-	-	TRBV28	TRBJ2-7
CASSHHLRQGRRRGYTF	TGTGCCAGCAGCCACCACCTTCGACAGGGACGTCGCCGCGGCTACACCTTC	few	TRBD1	TRBV7-9	TRBJ1-2
CASSVRDRGLSSYNEQFF	TGTGCCAGCAGCGTCCGGGACAGGGGGCTCAGCTCCTACAATGAGCAGTTCTTC	-	TRBD1	TRBV9	TRBJ2-1
CASSESTYEQYF	TGTGCCAGCAGTGAATCCACCTACGAGCAGTACTTC	few	-	TRBV25-1	TRBJ2-7
CASSQEAWGLFAWQYF	TGCGCCAGCAGCCAAGAAGCATGGGGTCTATTTGCTTGGCAGTACTTC	few	-	TRBV4-3	TRBJ2-5
CAIREGGPGEQFF	TGTGCCATCAGGGAAGGGGGCCCGGGGGAGCAGTTCTTC	few	TRBD1	TRBV10-3	TRBJ2-1
CSALTGAETRYF	TGCAGCGCCCTGACAGGGGCGGAGACCCGGTACTTC	-	TRBD1	TRBV29-1	TRBJ2-7
CSARDQGSSNQPQHF	TGCAGTGCTAGAGATCAGGGTTCTAGCAATCAGCCCCAGCATTTT	-	-	TRBV20-1	TRBJ1-5
CASSPGTYNQPQHF	TGTGCCAGCAGCCCCGGGACGTATAATCAGCCCCAGCATTTT	few	-	TRBV6-6	TRBJ1-5
CASSFEGGPHNEQFF	TGTGCCAGCAGCTTCGAGGGAGGGCCCCACAATGAGCAGTTCTTC	-	TRBD2	TRBV7-2	TRBJ2-1
CASVGSDSISSYEQYF	TGTGCCAGCGTCGGATCGGACTCAATATCATCCTACGAGCAGTACTTC	-	-	TRBV28	TRBJ2-7
CSAPAWAGGSSYEQYF	TGCAGTGCTCCTGCCTGGGCGGGGGGTAGCTCCTACGAGCAGTACTTC	-	TRBD2	TRBV20-1	TRBJ2-7
CASTPIETRSTDTQYF	TGCGCCAGCACCCCTATAGAGACTAGGAGCACAGATACGCAGTATTTT	once	-	TRBV10-2	TRBJ2-3
CSVEAYYNEQFF	TGCAGCGTTGAAGCGTACTACAATGAGCAGTTCTTC	few	-	TRBV29-1	TRBJ2-1
CASSYWTGGKETQYF	TGTGCCAGCAGTTACTGGACAGGGGGGAAGGAGACCCAGTACTTC	few	TRBD1	TRBV27	TRBJ2-5
CSARRTHMGGYTF	TGCAGTGCTAGAAGGACCCACATGGGAGGCTACACCTTC	-	-	TRBV20-1	TRBJ1-2
CSATGTDYGYTF	TGCAGTGCTACCGGGACAGACTATGGCTACACCTTC	-	TRBD1	TRBV20-1	TRBJ1-2
CASSFGIPHYEQYF	TGTGCCAGCAGCTTCGGGATCCCCCACTACGAGCAGTACTTC	-	-	TRBV7-9	TRBJ2-7
CASSLGGAFGSSYEQYF	TGTGCCAGCAGCTTAGGCGGGGCATTTGGAAGCTCCTACGAGCAGTACTTC	few	-	TRBV7-2	TRBJ2-7
CASTHALTSYEQYF	TGTGCCAGCACCCATGCGTTAACTTCCTACGAGCAGTACTTC	-	-	TRBV7-9	TRBJ2-7
CASSLRPGATNTEAFF	TGTGCCAGCAGTTTACGTCCGGGGGCGACGAACACTGAAGCTTTCTTT	-	-	TRBV27	TRBJ1-1
CASSLRGGQTEQYF	TGTGCCAGCAGCCTCCGGGGGGGTCAAACCGAGCAGTACTTC	-	TRBD2	TRBV13	TRBJ2-7
CASSQESVGGSYEQYF	TGTGCCAGCAGCCAAGAATCTGTCGGGGGATCCTACGAGCAGTACTTC	-	-	TRBV3-1	TRBJ2-7
CSASRGKTQYF	TGCAGTGCCTCAAGAGGAAAGACCCAGTACTTC	few	-	TRBV20-1	TRBJ2-5
CASSLSSGRLDTQYF	TGTGCCAGCAGCCTCTCCTCCGGACGGTTAGATACGCAGTATTTT	few	-	TRBV7-2	TRBJ2-3
CASSRRQGIDWGLGRSPLHF	TGTGCCAGCAGCCGAAGACAGGGGATTGATTGGGGTCTTGGAAGGTCACCCCTCCACTTT	-	TRBD1	TRBV12-3/TRBV12-4	TRBJ1-6
CSARQGSGEKLFF	TGCAGCGCACGACAGGGATCGGGTGAAAAACTGTTTTTT	-	TRBD1	TRBV29-1	TRBJ1-4
CSAPPDREANYGYTF	TGCAGTGCACCTCCCGACAGGGAGGCTAACTATGGCTACACCTTC	few	TRBD1	TRBV20-1	TRBJ1-2
CSARRTGGADTGELFF	TGCAGTGCTAGAAGGACAGGGGGCGCGGACACCGGGGAGCTGTTTTTT	-	TRBD1	TRBV20-1	TRBJ2-2
CTSLWGRAASYEQYF	TGTACCTCCCTATGGGGTCGGGCGGCCAGCTACGAGCAGTACTTC	-	-	TRBV6-2/TRBV6-3	TRBJ2-7
CSVSDRGTRNEQFF	TGCAGCGTTTCGGACAGGGGGACTCGCAATGAGCAGTTCTTC	many	TRBD1	TRBV29-1	TRBJ2-1
CASQLGPGSYNEQFF	TGTGCCAGCCAACTCGGGCCGGGCTCCTACAATGAGCAGTTCTTC	-	-	TRBV5-5	TRBJ2-1
CASSHGQNYQPQHF	TGTGCCAGCAGCCACGGACAGAATTATCAGCCCCAGCATTTT	-	-	TRBV7-2	TRBJ1-5
CASSPLGADTSYGQYF	TGTGCCAGCAGTCCGCTTGGGGCAGACACCTCCTACGGGCAGTACTTC	-	-	TRBV12-3/TRBV12-4	TRBJ2-7